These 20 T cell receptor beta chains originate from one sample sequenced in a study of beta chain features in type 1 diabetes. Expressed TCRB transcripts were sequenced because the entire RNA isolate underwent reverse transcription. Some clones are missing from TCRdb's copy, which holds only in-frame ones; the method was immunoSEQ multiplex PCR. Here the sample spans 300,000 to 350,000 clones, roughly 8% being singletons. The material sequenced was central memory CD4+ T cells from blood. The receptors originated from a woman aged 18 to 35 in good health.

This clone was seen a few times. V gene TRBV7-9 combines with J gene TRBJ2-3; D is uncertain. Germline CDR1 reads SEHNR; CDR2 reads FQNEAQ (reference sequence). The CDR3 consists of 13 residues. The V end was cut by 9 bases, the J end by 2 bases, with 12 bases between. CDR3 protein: CASHRADTDTQYF. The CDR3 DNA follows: TGTGCCAGTCATAGGGCTGACACAGATACGCAGTATTTT.

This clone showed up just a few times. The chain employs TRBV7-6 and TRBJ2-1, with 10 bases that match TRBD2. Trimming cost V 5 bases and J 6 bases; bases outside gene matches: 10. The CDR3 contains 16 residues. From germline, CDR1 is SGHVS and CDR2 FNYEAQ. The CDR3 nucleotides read TGTGCCAGCAGCAACGTGCTAGCGGGAGAGTCCAATGAGCAGTTCTTC. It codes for CASSNVLAGESNEQFF.

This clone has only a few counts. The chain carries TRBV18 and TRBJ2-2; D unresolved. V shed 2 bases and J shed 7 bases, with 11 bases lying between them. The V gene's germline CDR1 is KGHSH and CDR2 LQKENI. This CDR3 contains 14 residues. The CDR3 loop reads CASSPARVGGELFF. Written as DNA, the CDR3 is TGTGCCAGCTCACCAGCAAGGGTCGGCGGGGAGCTGTTTTTT. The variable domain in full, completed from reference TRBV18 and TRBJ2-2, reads NAGVMQNPRHLVRRRGQEARLRCSPMKGHSHVYWYRQLPEEGLKFMVYLQKENIIDESGMPKERFSAEFPKEGPSILRIQQVVRGDSAAYFCASSPARVGGELFFGEGSRLTVL.

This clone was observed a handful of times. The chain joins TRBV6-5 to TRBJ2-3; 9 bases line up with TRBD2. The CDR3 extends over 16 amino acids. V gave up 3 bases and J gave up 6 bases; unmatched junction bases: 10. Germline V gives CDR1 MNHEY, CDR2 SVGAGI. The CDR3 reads CASSYNSGRRGDTQYF. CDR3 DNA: TGTGCCAGCAGTTATAACAGCGGGAGGCGGGGGGATACGCAGTATTTT.

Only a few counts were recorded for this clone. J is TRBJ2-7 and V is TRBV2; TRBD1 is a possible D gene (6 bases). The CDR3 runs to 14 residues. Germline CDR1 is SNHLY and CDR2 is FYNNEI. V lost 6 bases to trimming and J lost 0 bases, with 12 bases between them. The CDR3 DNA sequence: TGTGCCAGCAGCCCCAACAGGGTCTCCTACGAGCAGTACTTC. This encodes CASSPNRVSYEQYF.

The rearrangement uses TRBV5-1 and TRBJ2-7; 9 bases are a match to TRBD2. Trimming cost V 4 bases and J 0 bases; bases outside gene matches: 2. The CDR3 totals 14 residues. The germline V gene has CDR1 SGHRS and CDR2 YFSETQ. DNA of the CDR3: TGCGCCAGCAGCATTAGCGGGAGCTCCTACGAGCAGTACTTC. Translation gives CASSISGSSYEQYF.

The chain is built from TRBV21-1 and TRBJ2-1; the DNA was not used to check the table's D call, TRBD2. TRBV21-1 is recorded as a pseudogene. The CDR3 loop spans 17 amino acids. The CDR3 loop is CASSKERGAVSYNEQFF. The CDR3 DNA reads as TGTGCCAGCAGCAAAGAGCGGGGGGCAGTGTCCTACAATGAGCAGTTCTTC.

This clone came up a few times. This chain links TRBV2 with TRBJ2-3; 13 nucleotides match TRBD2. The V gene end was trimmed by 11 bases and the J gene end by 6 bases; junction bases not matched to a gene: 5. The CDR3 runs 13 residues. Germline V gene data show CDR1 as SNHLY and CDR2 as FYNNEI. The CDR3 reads CAGGLAGVDTQYF. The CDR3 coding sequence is TGTGCCGGAGGACTAGCGGGAGTGGATACGCAGTATTTT.

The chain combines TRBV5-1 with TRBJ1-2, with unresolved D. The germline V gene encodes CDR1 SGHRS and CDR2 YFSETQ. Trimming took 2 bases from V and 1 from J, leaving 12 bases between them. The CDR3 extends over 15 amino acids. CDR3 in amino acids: CASSFTIGDNYGYTF. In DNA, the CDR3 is TGCGCCAGCAGCTTCACCATCGGGGATAACTATGGCTACACCTTC. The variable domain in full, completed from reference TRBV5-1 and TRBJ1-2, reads KAGVTQTPRYLIKTRGQQVTLSCSPISGHRSVSWYQQTPGQGLQFLFEYFSETQRNKGNFPGRFSGRQFSNSRSEMNVSTLELGDSALYLCASSFTIGDNYGYTFGSGTRLTVV.

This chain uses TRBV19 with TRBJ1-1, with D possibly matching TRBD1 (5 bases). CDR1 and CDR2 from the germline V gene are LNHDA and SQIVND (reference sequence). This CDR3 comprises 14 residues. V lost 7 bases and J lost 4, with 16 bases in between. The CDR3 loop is CASTNRMTVTEAFF. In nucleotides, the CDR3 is TGTGCCAGTACTAACAGGATGACCGTCACTGAAGCTTTCTTT.

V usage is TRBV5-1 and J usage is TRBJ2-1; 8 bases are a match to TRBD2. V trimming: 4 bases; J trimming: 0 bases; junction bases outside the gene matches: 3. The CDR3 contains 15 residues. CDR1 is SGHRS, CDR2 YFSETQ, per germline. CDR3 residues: CASSVSGTSYNEQFF. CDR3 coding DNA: TGCGCCAGCAGCGTTAGCGGGACCTCCTACAATGAGCAGTTCTTC.

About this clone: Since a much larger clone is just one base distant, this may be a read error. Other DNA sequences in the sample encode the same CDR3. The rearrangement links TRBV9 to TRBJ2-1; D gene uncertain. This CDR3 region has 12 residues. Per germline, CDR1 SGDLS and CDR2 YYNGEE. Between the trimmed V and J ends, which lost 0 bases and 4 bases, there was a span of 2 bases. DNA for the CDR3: TGTGCCAGCAGCGTAGGTTACAATGAGCAGTTCTTC. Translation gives CASSVGYNEQFF.

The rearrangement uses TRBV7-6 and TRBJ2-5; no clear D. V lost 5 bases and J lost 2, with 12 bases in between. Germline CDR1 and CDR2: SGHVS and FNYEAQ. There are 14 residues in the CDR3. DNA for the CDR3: TGTGCCAGCAGCCGCGACTGGGGTCAAGAGACCCAGTACTTC. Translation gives CASSRDWGQETQYF.

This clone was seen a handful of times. The CDR3 sequence is CSVVLAGRLNTGELFF. The CDR3 nucleotides are TGCAGCGTTGTTCTTGCGGGACGGCTGAACACCGGGGAGCTGTTTTTT. This rearrangement joins TRBV29-1 to TRBJ2-2; a possible D gene is TRBD2 (6 bases). The length of the CDR3 is 16 residues. The germline V and J ends were trimmed by 4 bases and 1 base, with 16 bases remaining between them. Germline V gene sequence: CDR1 SQVTM, CDR2 ANQGSEA.

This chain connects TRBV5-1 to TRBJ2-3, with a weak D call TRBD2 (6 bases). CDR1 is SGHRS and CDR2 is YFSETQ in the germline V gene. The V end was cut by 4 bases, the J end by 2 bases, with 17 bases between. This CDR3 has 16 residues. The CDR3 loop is CASSSEGRRATDTQYF. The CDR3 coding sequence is TGCGCCAGCAGCAGTGAGGGGAGGAGGGCCACAGATACGCAGTATTTT.

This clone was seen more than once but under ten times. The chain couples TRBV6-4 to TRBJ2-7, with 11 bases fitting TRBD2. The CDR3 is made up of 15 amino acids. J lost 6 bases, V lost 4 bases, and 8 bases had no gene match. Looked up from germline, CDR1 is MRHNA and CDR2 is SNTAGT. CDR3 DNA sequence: TGTGCCAGCAGTGGGGGAACTAGCGGGAGACCCGAGCAGTACTTC. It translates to CASSGGTSGRPEQYF.

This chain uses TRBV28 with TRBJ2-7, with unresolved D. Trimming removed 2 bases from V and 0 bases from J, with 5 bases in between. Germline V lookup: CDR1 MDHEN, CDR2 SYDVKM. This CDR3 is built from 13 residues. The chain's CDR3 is CASSLRSSYEQYF. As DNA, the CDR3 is TGTGCCAGCAGTTTAAGGAGCTCCTACGAGCAGTACTTC.

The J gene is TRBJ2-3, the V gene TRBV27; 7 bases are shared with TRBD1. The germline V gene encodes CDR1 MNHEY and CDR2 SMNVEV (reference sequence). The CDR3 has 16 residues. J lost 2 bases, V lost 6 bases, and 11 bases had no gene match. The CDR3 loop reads CASRDSPGQHTDTQYF. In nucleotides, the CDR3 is TGTGCCAGCAGAGACTCTCCGGGACAGCACACAGATACGCAGTATTTT.

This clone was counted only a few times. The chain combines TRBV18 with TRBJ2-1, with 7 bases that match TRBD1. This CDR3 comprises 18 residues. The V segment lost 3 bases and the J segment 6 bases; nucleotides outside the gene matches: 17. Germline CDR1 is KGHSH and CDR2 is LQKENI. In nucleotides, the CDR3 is TGTGCCAGCTCACCCCTGCGAGAGGGGACAGTGTCGTCCAATGAGCAGTTCTTC. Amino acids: CASSPLREGTVSSNEQFF.

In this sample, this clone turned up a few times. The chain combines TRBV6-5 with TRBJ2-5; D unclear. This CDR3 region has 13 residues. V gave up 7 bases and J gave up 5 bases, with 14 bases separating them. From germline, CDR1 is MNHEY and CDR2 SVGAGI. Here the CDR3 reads CASNSLIQETQYF. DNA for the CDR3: TGTGCCAGCAACAGCCTTATACAGGAGACCCAGTACTTC.